These T cell receptor beta chains were read from a single sample in a study of identical twins. MiXCR was run by TCRdb on the 5' RACE reads, yielding one entry per CDR3 protein. The sample records some 790,000 distinct CDR3 sequences, about 20% being singletons. This sample also belongs to another study, concerning T cells expressing NK-cell markers.

The sample comprised PBMCs. These receptors came from a woman in her late teens or twenties in good health. CDR3s include the opening cysteine and the closing phenylalanine or tryptophan. D genes are given only for firm matches. Clone size, where shown, is once, few, many, or a class for clones that have expanded.

few	TRBV20-1	TRBJ1-2	TRBD1	TGCAGTGCTGATAATGGACAGGATGGCTACACCTTC	CSADNGQDGYTF
.	TRBV11-2	TRBJ2-6	TRBD2	TGTGCCAGCAGCTTTCGACTAGCGGGGGGTTTATCTGGGGCCAACGTCCTGACTTTC	CASSFRLAGGLSGANVLTF
.	TRBV2	TRBJ2-1	.	TGTGCCAGCAGTGTCGGAGGGACAGTTTACAATGAGCAGTTCTTC	CASSVGGTVYNEQFF
.	TRBV11-2	TRBJ2-5	.	TGTGCCAGCAGCCACGCGGGTGCAGGGGTCAGTAGGCAAGAGACCCAGTACTTC	CASSHAGAGVSRQETQYF
many	TRBV29-1	TRBJ2-7	.	TGCAGCGTTGGAAGGGCCTCCTACGAGCAGTACTTC	CSVGRASYEQYF
few	TRBV6-1	TRBJ2-7	.	TGTGCCAGCAGTGAAGGGGTTAATAGCTACGAGCAGTACTTC	CASSEGVNSYEQYF
few	TRBV12-3/TRBV12-4	TRBJ1-2	.	TGTGCCAGCAGTTTTCTGTCTGGCTACACCTTC	CASSFLSGYTF
.	TRBV4-3	TRBJ2-2	TRBD2	TGCGCCAGCAGCCAAGATCGTGTGGGAGGGCCGGTGGACACCGGGGAGCTGTTTTTT	CASSQDRVGGPVDTGELFF
few	TRBV20-1	TRBJ2-5	.	TGCAGTGCTAGCGCTCAGGGGAGGAGAGAGACCCAGTACTTC	CSASAQGRRETQYF
few	TRBV29-1	TRBJ1-4	.	TGCAGCGCAAGGACAGATAATGAAAAACTGTTTTTT	CSARTDNEKLFF
few	TRBV5-1	TRBJ1-3	.	TGCGCCAGCAGCTTGGAGGGGCTCTCTGGAAACACCATATATTTT	CASSLEGLSGNTIYF
.	TRBV7-2	TRBJ2-7	TRBD2	TGTGCCAGCAGCCCTGGGGGGGTCCCGATTTTCTACGAGCAGTACTTC	CASSPGGVPIFYEQYF
.	TRBV9	TRBJ1-4	.	TGTGCCAGCAGCGTAGCGGGCAAGCATGAAAAACTGTTTTTT	CASSVAGKHEKLFF
.	TRBV6-2/TRBV6-3	TRBJ2-1	TRBD2	TGTGCCAGCAGTTACCCCCTAGGGGCGCAAGCGGGGGGGCGGGGAAATGAGCAGTTCTTC	CASSYPLGAQAGGRGNEQFF
few	TRBV6-5	TRBJ2-7	.	TGTGCCAGCAGTTACTCCCGGATTGGGGCAGGCGAGCAGTACTTC	CASSYSRIGAGEQYF
.	TRBV12-3/TRBV12-4	TRBJ2-7	.	TGTGCCAGCAGCCGCAAGGGCCCACACGAGCAGTACTTC	CASSRKGPHEQYF
many	TRBV20-1	TRBJ1-2	.	TGCAGTGCTGAGCGGGGCCATAACTATGGCTACACCTTC	CSAERGHNYGYTF
few	TRBV10-3	TRBJ2-2	.	TGTGCTACCAGCTATGGGGGAGTGAACACCGGGGAGCTGTTTTTT	CATSYGGVNTGELFF
.	TRBV6-5	TRBJ1-6	.	TGTGCCAGCAGTTACTTGGAGCACTTTTCACCCCTCCACTTT	CASSYLEHFSPLHF
few	TRBV20-1	TRBJ1-2	.	TGCAGTGCTAGAACCGGGGGTTATAACTATGGCTACACCTTC	CSARTGGYNYGYTF
.	TRBV6-5	TRBJ2-5	.	TGTGCCAGCAGTTACTCGGCCCACGGGGGCCAAGAGACCCAGTACTTC	CASSYSAHGGQETQYF
few	TRBV7-9	TRBJ2-5	.	TGTGCCAGCAGCCCATCGGGGGCCGGATTCCAAGAGACCCAGTACTTC	CASSPSGAGFQETQYF